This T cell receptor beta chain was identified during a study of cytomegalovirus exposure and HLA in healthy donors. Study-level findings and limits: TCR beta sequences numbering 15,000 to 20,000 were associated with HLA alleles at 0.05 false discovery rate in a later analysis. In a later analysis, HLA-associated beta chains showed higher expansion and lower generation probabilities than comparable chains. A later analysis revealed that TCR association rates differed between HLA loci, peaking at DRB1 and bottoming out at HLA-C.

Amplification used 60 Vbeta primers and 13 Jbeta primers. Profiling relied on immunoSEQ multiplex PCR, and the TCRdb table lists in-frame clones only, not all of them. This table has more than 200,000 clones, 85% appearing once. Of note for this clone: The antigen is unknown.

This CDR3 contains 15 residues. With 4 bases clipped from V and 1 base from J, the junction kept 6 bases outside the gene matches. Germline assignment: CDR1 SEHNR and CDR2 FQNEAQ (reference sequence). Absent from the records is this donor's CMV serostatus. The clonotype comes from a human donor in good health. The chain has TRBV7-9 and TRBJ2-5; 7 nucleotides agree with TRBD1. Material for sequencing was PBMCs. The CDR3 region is CASSSYRGPQETQYF. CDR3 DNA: TGTGCCAGCAGCTCATACAGGGGACCCCAAGAGACCCAGTACTTC.